The sequence of this TCR beta chain was determined in a study of T-cell memory formation after mild COVID-19. From the 5' RACE reads, TCRdb called clonotypes with MiXCR, one entry per CDR3 protein. Of approximately 290,000 distinct CDR3 sequences listed, less than 9.5% are singletons. Per germline, CDR1 MRHNA and CDR2 SNTAGT. The V end lost 8 bases, the J end lost 0 bases, and 8 bases lay between the germline ends. The length of the CDR3 is 13 residues. Study-level results: CD8+ contracting clones occupied EMRA, while CD4+ ones occupied mainly CM and EM.

This clonotype was recorded at least ten times. What it binds is not known. Material: PBMCs or a T cell subset sorted from them (not recorded which). V gene TRBV6-4 combines with J gene TRBJ2-4, with D perhaps TRBD2 (5 bases). The sequence came from a young man who had mild COVID-19 (a few samples of this study predate the infection). Cell type and time point are not known. CDR3 amino acids: CASGRLAKNIQYF. In DNA form, the CDR3 reads TGTGCCAGCGGGAGACTAGCCAAAAACATTCAGTACTTC.